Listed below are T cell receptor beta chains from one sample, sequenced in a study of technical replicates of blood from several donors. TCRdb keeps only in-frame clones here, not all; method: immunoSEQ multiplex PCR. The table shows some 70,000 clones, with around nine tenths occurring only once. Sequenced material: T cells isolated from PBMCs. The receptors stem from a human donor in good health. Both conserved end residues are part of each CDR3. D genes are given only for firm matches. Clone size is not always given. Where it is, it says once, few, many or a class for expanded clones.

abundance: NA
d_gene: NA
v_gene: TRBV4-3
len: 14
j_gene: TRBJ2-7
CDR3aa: CASSPRDSAYEQYF
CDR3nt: TGCGCCAGCAGCCCGCGGGACTCCGCCTACGAGCAGTACTTC

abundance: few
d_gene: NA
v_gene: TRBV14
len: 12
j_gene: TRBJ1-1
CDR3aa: CASSVDSLRAFF
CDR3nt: TGTGCCAGCAGCGTGGACAGTTTAAGAGCTTTCTTT

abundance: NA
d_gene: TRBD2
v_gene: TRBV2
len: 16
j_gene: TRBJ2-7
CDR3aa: CASRFTGTSSRYEQYF
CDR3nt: TGTGCCAGCAGATTCACCGGGACTAGCTCAAGATACGAGCAGTACTTC

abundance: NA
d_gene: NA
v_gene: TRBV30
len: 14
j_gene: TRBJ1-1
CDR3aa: CAWSKGHIGPEAFF
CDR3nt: TGTGCCTGGAGTAAGGGGCACATAGGTCCTGAAGCTTTCTTT

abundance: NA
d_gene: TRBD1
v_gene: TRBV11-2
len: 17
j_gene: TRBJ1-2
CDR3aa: CASSLVRYGTANYGYTF
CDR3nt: TGTGCCAGCAGCTTAGTACGATACGGGACAGCTAACTATGGCTACACCTTC

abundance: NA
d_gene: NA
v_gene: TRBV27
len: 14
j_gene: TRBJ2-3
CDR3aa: CASTSWRSTDTQYF
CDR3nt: TGTGCCAGCACCTCTTGGAGAAGCACAGATACGCAGTATTTT

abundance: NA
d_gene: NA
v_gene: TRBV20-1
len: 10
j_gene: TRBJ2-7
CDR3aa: CSAVIDEQYF
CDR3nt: TGCAGTGCTGTTATCGACGAGCAGTACTTC

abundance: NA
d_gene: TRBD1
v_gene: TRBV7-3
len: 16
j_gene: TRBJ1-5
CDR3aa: CASSLNRTGGVQPQHF
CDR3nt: TGTGCCAGCAGCTTAAATAGGACAGGGGGCGTACAGCCCCAGCATTTT

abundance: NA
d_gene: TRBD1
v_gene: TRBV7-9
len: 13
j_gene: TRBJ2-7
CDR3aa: CASSPGQYYEQYF
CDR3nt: TGTGCCAGCAGCCCGGGACAGTACTACGAGCAGTACTTC

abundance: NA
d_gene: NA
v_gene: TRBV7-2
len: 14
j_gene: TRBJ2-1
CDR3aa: CASSWLSSYNEQFF
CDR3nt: TGTGCCAGCAGCTGGTTGAGCTCCTACAATGAGCAGTTCTTC

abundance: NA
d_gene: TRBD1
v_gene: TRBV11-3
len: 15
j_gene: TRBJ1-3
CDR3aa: CASSLTGASGNTIYF
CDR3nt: TGTGCCAGCAGCCTGACAGGGGCCTCTGGAAACACCATATATTTT

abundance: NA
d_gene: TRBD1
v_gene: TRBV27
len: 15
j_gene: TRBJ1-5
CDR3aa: CASSLGTGGNQPQHF
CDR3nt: TGTGCCAGCAGTTTAGGGACAGGGGGAAATCAGCCCCAGCATTTT

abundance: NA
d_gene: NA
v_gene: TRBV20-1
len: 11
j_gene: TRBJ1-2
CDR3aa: CSAFPGSGYTF
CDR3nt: TGCAGTGCTTTTCCAGGGTCCGGCTACACCTTC

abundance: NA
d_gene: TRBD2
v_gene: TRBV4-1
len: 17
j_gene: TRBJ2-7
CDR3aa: CASSQFTGLAGPYEQYF
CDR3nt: TGCGCCAGCAGCCAATTTACCGGACTAGCGGGACCCTACGAGCAGTACTTC

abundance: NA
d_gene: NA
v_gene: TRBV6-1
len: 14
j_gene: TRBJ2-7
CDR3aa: CASSGHGPSYEQYF
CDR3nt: TGTGCCAGCAGTGGACACGGTCCATCCTACGAGCAGTACTTC

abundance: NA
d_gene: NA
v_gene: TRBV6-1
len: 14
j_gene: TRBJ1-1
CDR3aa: CASSSGVMNTEAFF
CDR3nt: TGTGCCAGCAGCAGCGGGGTGATGAACACTGAAGCTTTCTTT

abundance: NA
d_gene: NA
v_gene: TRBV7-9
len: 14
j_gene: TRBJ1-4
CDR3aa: CASSYQSGKEKLFF
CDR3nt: TGTGCCAGCAGCTACCAGTCGGGAAAAGAAAAACTGTTTTTT

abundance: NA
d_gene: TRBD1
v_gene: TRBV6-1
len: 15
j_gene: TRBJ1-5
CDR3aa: CASSELGQSNQPQHF
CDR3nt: TGTGCCAGCAGTGAACTGGGACAGTCTAATCAGCCCCAGCATTTT

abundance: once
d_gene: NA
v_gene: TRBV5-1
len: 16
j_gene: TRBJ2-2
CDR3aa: CASNPLRGANTGELFF
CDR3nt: TGCGCCAGCAACCCGTTACGCGGGGCGAACACCGGGGAGCTGTTTTTT

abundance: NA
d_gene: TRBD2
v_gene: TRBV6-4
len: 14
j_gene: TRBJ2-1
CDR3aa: CASSPGTSSDEQFF
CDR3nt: TGTGCCAGCAGTCCCGGGACTAGCAGCGATGAGCAGTTCTTC

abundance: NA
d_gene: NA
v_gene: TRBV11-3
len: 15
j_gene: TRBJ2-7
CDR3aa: CASSLDSGGLYEQYF
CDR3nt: TGTGCCAGCAGCTTAGATTCTGGGGGACTCTACGAGCAGTACTTC

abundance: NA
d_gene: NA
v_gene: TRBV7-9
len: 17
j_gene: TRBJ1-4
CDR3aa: CASSLRMGRPTNEKLFF
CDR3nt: TGTGCCAGCAGTCTAAGAATGGGGCGACCAACTAATGAAAAACTGTTTTTT

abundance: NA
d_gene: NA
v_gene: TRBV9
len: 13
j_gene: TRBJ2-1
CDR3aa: CASSGGPYNEQFF
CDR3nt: TGTGCCAGCAGCGGGGGCCCTTACAATGAGCAGTTCTTC

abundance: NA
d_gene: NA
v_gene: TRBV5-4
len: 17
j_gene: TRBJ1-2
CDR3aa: CASSWGLLGFSDYGYTF
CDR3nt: TGTGCCAGCAGCTGGGGCCTGCTGGGGTTCTCCGACTATGGCTACACCTTC

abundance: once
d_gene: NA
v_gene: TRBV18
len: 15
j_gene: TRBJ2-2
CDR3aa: CASSPSYTNTGELFF
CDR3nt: TGTGCCAGCTCACCGAGTTATACGAACACCGGGGAGCTGTTTTTT

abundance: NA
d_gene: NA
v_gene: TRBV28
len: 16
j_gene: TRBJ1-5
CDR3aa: CASRPGRGPIGQPQHF
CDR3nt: TGTGCCAGCAGGCCCGGCAGGGGTCCAATAGGGCAGCCCCAGCATTTT

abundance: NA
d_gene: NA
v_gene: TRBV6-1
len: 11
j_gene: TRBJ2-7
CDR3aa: CASSEASEQYF
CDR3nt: TGTGCCAGCAGTGAGGCATCCGAGCAGTACTTC

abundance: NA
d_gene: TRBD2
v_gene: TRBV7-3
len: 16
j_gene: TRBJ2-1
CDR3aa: CASSLIRDYQNNEQFF
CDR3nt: TGTGCCAGCAGCCTAATAAGGGACTATCAAAACAATGAGCAGTTCTTC

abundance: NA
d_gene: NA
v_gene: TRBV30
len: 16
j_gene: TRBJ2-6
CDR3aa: CAWSRTDISGANVLTF
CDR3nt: TGTGCCTGGAGTCGGACAGATATCTCTGGGGCCAACGTCCTGACTTTC

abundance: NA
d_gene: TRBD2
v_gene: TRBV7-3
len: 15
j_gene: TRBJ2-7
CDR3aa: CASSLTSGGSYEQYF
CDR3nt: TGTGCCAGCAGCTTAACTAGCGGGGGCTCCTACGAGCAGTACTTC

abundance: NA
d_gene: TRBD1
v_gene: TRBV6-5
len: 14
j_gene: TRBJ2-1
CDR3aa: CASTRTGRQNEQFF
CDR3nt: TGTGCCAGCACCCGGACAGGGAGGCAGAATGAGCAGTTCTTC

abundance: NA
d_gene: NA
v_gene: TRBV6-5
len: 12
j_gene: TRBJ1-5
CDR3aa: CASGSVNQPQHF
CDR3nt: TGTGCCAGCGGTTCAGTGAATCAGCCCCAGCATTTT

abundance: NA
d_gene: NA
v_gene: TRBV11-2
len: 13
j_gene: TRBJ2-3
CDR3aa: CASSLDSYDTQYF
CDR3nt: TGTGCCAGCAGCTTAGATTCTTATGATACGCAGTATTTT

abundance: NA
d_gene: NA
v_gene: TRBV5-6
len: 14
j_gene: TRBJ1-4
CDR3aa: CASSKDSFGEKLFF
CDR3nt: TGTGCCAGCAGCAAGGACAGTTTTGGTGAAAAACTGTTTTTT

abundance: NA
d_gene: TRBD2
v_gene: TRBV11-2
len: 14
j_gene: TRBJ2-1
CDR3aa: CASSLGASGGEQFF
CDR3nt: TGTGCCAGCAGCTTAGGGGCTAGCGGTGGTGAGCAGTTCTTC

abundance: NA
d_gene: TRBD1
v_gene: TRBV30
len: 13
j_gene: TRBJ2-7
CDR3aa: CALRRDRVSEQYF
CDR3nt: TGTGCCCTCAGAAGGGACAGGGTTTCCGAGCAGTACTTC

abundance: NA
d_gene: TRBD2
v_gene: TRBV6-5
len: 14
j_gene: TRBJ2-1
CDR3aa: CASGRAGAYNEQFF
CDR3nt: TGTGCCAGCGGTCGAGCGGGAGCTTACAATGAGCAGTTCTTC

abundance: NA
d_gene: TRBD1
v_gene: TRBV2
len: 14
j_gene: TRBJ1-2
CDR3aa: CASSETGGARGYTF
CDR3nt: TGTGCCAGCAGTGAGACAGGGGGTGCGAGGGGCTACACCTTC

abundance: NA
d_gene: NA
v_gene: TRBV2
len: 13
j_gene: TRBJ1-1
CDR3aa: CASSERGVTEAFF
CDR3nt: TGTGCCAGCAGTGAAAGGGGTGTAACTGAAGCTTTCTTT

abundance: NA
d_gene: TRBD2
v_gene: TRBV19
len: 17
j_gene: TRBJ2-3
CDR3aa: CASTPPASGRASDTQYF
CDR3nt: TGTGCCAGTACCCCACCGGCTAGCGGGAGGGCCTCAGATACGCAGTATTTT

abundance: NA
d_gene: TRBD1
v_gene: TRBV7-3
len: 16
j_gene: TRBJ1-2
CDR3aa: CASSLGGTGPNYGYTF
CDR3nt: TGTGCCAGCAGCTTAGGGGGGACAGGGCCCAACTATGGCTACACCTTC

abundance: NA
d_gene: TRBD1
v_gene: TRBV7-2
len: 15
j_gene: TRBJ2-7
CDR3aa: CASSRGTGKSYEQYF
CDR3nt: TGTGCCAGCAGCCGCGGGACAGGGAAATCCTACGAGCAGTACTTC

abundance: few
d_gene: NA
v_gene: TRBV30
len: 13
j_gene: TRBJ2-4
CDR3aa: CAWNQGLGSIQYF
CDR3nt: TGTGCCTGGAATCAAGGACTTGGGAGCATTCAGTACTTC

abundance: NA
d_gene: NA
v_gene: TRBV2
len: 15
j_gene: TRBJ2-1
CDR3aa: CASSVSGWGSNEQFF
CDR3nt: TGTGCCAGCAGTGTTTCCGGTTGGGGCTCCAATGAGCAGTTCTTC

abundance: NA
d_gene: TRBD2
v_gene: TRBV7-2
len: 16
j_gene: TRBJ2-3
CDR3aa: CASSHRTSGSPDTQYF
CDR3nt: TGTGCCAGCAGCCACAGGACTAGCGGGAGTCCAGATACGCAGTATTTT

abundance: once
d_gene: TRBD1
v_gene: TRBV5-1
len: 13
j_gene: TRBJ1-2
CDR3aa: CASSLQGVYGYTF
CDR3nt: TGCGCCAGCAGCTTACAGGGGGTCTATGGCTACACCTTC

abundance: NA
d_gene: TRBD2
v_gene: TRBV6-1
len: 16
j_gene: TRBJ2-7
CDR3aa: CASSEVAGLVMDEQYF
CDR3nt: TGTGCCAGCAGTGAAGTCGCGGGACTAGTTATGGACGAGCAGTACTTC

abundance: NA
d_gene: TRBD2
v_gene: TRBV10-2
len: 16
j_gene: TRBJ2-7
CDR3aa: CASSERKRERYYEQYF
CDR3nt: TGCGCCAGCAGTGAGCGGAAGCGGGAGAGGTACTACGAGCAGTACTTC

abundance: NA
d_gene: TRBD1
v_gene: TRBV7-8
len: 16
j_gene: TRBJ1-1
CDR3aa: CASSSHGQATNTEAFF
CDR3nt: TGTGCCAGCAGCTCCCATGGACAGGCCACGAACACTGAAGCTTTCTTT

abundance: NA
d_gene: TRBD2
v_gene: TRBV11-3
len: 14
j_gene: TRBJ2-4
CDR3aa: CASSRRTSGDIQYF
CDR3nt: TGTGCCAGCAGCCGACGGACTAGCGGTGACATTCAGTACTTC

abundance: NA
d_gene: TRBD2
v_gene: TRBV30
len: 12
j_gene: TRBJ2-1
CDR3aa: CAWSASGSRQFF
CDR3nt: TGTGCCTGGAGTGCAAGCGGGAGCAGGCAGTTCTTC

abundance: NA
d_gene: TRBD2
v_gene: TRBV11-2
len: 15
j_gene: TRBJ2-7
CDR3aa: CASSFSTGRAYEQYF
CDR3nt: TGTGCCAGCAGCTTTTCGACCGGGAGGGCCTACGAGCAGTACTTC

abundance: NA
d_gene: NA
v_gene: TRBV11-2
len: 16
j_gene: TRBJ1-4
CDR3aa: CASSLDLYREGEKLFF
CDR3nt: TGTGCCAGCAGCTTAGATTTATACAGGGAGGGCGAAAAACTGTTTTTT

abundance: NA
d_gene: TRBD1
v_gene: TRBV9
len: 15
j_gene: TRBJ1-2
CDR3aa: CASSVETGGPYGYTF
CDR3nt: TGTGCCAGCAGCGTAGAGACAGGGGGCCCCTATGGCTACACCTTC